A single sample gave rise to the 32 T cell receptor beta chains below, sequenced in a study of blood T cell repertoires in COVID-19. Profiling relied on immunoSEQ multiplex PCR, and the TCRdb table lists in-frame clones only, not all of them. The sample carries 170,000 or so clones, roughly 80% recorded once. The sample was peripheral blood. These TCRs come from a man between 18 and 35 years old with active or convalescent COVID-19.

The sample holds one count of this clone. This chain joins TRBV19 and TRBJ2-3; the D gene is possibly TRBD2 (7 bases). Trimming pared 10 bases from V and 4 bases from J, leaving 21 bases between. The CDR3 spans 15 residues. Germline CDR1 LNHDA, CDR2 SQIVND (reference sequence). The DNA for the CDR3 is TGTGCCACAATCAAGGGGGGGCCTTTTTCAGATACGCAGTATTTT. This gives the protein CATIKGGPFSDTQYF.

The chain is built from TRBV6-1 and TRBJ2-2; 9 bases match TRBD2. CDR3 length: 17 amino acids. With V trimmed by 2 bases and J by 4 bases, 8 bases remained unmatched. Germline V gene data show CDR1 as MNHNS and CDR2 as SASEGT. CDR3: CASSEWLAGAGTGELFF. The CDR3 bases are TGTGCCAGCAGTGAATGGTTAGCGGGGGCGGGCACCGGGGAGCTGTTTTTT.

The chain joins TRBV7-2 to TRBJ2-1, with 8 nucleotides matching TRBD2. This CDR3 has 16 amino acids. Germline values: CDR1 SGHTA, CDR2 FQGNSA. The trim removed 5 bases at V and 6 bases at J, leaving 12 bases unmatched. CDR3 loop: CASSPEVGTRVNEQFF. The CDR3 DNA reads as TGTGCCAGCAGCCCTGAGGTGGGGACTAGGGTCAATGAGCAGTTCTTC.

Only a few counts were recorded for this clone. The chain employs TRBV7-9 and TRBJ1-5; D ambiguous. V lost 10 bases to trimming and J lost 6 bases, with 16 bases between them. Germline V CDR1 and CDR2: SEHNR, FQNEAQ (reference sequence). The CDR3 contains 13 residues. CDR3 sequence (DNA): TGTGCCAAACATCCGGGGTGTAGTCAGCCCCAGCATTTT. Translation gives CAKHPGCSQPQHF.

J is TRBJ2-3 and V is TRBV28, with 11 positions matching TRBD2. V shed 4 bases, J shed 3 bases, and the junction held 3 bases outside the gene matches. Looked up from germline, CDR1 is MDHEN and CDR2 is SYDVKM. The length of the CDR3 is 15 residues. The DNA for the CDR3 is TGTGCCAGCAGTTCCTCTAGCGGGAGGACAGATACGCAGTATTTT. This encodes CASSSSSGRTDTQYF. The full variable domain, with the rest looked up from reference TRBV28 and TRBJ2-3, is DVKVTQSSRYLVKRTGEKVFLECVQDMDHENMFWYRQDPGLGLRLIYFSYDVKMKEKGDIPEGYSVSREKKERFSLILESASTNQTSMYLCASSSSSGRTDTQYFGPGTRLTVL.

The V call is TRBV5-4, the J call TRBJ1-2, with 8 bases that match TRBD1. Germline V lookup: CDR1 SGHNT, CDR2 YYREEE (reference sequence). The V and J ends lost 1 base and 5 bases, in that order; junction bases with no gene match: 10. The CDR3 loop spans 16 amino acids. For the CDR3, the DNA is TGTGCCAGCAGCTTGTGGGGGGCACAGGGGGGGTATGGCTACACCTTC. It specifies CASSLWGAQGGYGYTF.

In this sample, this clone turned up once. V gene TRBV5-1 combines with J gene TRBJ1-1; 10 nucleotides line up with TRBD1. Germline V CDR1 and CDR2: SGHRS, YFSETQ. This CDR3 has 17 amino acids. Trimming removed 0 bases from V and 1 base from J; junction bases left unmatched: 6. CDR3 in amino acids: CASSLAGQGTTNTEAFF. The CDR3, as DNA: TGCGCCAGCAGCTTGGCGGGACAGGGGACCACGAACACTGAAGCTTTCTTT. The full variable domain, completed using reference TRBV5-1 and TRBJ1-1, is KAGVTQTPRYLIKTRGQQVTLSCSPISGHRSVSWYQQTPGQGLQFLFEYFSETQRNKGNFPGRFSGRQFSNSRSEMNVSTLELGDSALYLCASSLAGQGTTNTEAFFGQGTRLTVV.

This chain connects TRBV11-2 to TRBJ1-1; D perhaps matches TRBD1 (5 bases). The CDR3 spans 18 residues. Germline V gene sequence: CDR1 SGHAT, CDR2 FQNNGV. V was clipped by 4 bases and J by 1 base, with 22 bases between them. The DNA for the CDR3 is TGTGCCAGCAGCTCCACAGGAAGGTCAGATCCGGAGAACACTGAAGCTTTCTTT. Amino acid sequence: CASSSTGRSDPENTEAFF.

This chain connects TRBV7-9 to TRBJ1-1, with no clear D. Between the trimmed V and J ends, which lost 4 bases and 3 bases, there was a span of 6 bases. This CDR3 region has 12 residues. Germline V gene data show CDR1 as SEHNR and CDR2 as FQNEAQ (reference sequence). The CDR3 loop is CASSYRDTEAFF. The CDR3 coding sequence is TGTGCCAGCAGCTACCGGGACACTGAAGCTTTCTTT.

The chain has TRBV4-2 and TRBJ2-3; 16 nucleotides line up with TRBD2. Germline V gene data show CDR1 as LGHNA and CDR2 as YNFKEQ. V shed 3 bases and J 6 bases; nucleotides not matched to a gene: 12. The CDR3 length is 19 residues. The CDR3 DNA follows: TGTGCCAGCAGCCAGACTGCCGGGACTAGCGGGAGGGTGGGGGATACGCAGTATTTT. Protein sequence: CASSQTAGTSGRVGDTQYF.

The DNA for the CDR3 is TGTGCCAGCAGTGAAATGGCAGTCAATTCACCCCTCCACTTT. It yields the protein CASSEMAVNSPLHF. The chain employs TRBV2 and TRBJ1-6; no firm D call. The CDR3 length is 14 residues. In germline, CDR1 is SNHLY, CDR2 FYNNEI. Between the trimmed V and J ends, which lost 2 bases and 7 bases, there was a span of 9 bases.

The chain combines TRBV11-1 with TRBJ2-1; D gene unclear. Germline CDR1 is SGHAT and CDR2 is FQDESV (reference sequence). This CDR3 is 14 amino acids long. Trimming removed 5 bases from V and 6 bases from J, with 14 bases in between. The CDR3 loop is CASSDRRRVNEQFF. In nucleotides, the CDR3 is TGTGCCAGCAGCGACCGCAGGCGAGTCAATGAGCAGTTCTTC.

V usage is TRBV21-1 and J usage is TRBJ1-4. TRBV21-1 has pseudogene status. CDR3 length: 14 amino acids. Here the CDR3 reads CASSLDGVNEKLFF. CDR3 nucleotides: TGTGCCAGCAGCCTGGACGGGGTTAATGAAAAACTGTTTTTT.

This chain uses TRBV19 with TRBJ2-1, with 8 nucleotides matching TRBD2. Germline assignment: CDR1 LNHDA and CDR2 SQIVND (reference sequence). This CDR3 is 14 amino acids long. Trimming took 7 bases from V and 7 from J; bases not matched to a gene: 9. The CDR3 nucleotides read TGTGCCAGTAAGGCGGGAGGTGGATTGAATGAGCAGTTCTTC. Its protein product is CASKAGGGLNEQFF.

This clone was seen only once. The rearrangement joins TRBV28 to TRBJ1-6; D might be TRBD1 (6 bases). The CDR3 runs 15 residues. Germline-derived CDR1 and CDR2 are MDHEN and SYDVKM. The V gene lost 6 bases and the J gene lost 6 bases, with 15 bases spanning the gap. CDR3 in amino acids: CASSLPQGSNSPLHF. The CDR3 coding sequence is TGTGCCAGCAGCCTCCCACAGGGCTCTAATTCACCCCTCCACTTT.

The chain links TRBV11-3 to TRBJ2-1; 10 bases match TRBD1. V shed 5 bases, J shed 6 bases, and the junction held 13 bases outside the gene matches. CDR3 length: 17 residues. Germline CDR1 SGHNT, CDR2 YENEEA. The CDR3: CASSHRDRGHLGNEQFF. CDR3 in DNA: TGTGCCAGCAGCCATCGGGACAGGGGACACCTCGGCAATGAGCAGTTCTTC.

This clone was recorded once. This chain joins TRBV6-2 or TRBV6-3 and TRBJ2-1; 7 bases agree with TRBD2. CDR3 length: 15 amino acids. J lost 3 bases, V lost 0 bases, and 2 bases had no gene match. Germline V CDR1 and CDR2: MNHEY, SVGEGT. The CDR3 region is CASSYSRGSYNEQFF. CDR3 coding DNA: TGTGCCAGCAGTTACTCTCGCGGGAGCTACAATGAGCAGTTCTTC.

The chain uses TRBV7-2 and TRBJ1-2; D unclear. The ends were cut back, 5 bases at V and 4 bases at J, with 8 bases in the middle. CDR1 is SGHTA, CDR2 FQGNSA, per germline. The CDR3 is 12 amino acids. In DNA form, the CDR3 reads TGTGCCAGCAGCAGAGACACCTATGGCTACACCTTC. Translated, it gives CASSRDTYGYTF.

This clone was counted between two and nine times. The CDR3 region is CASSSRENTGELFF. The CDR3 DNA reads as TGTGCCAGCTCATCCCGGGAGAACACCGGGGAGCTGTTTTTT. The chain recombines TRBV18 with TRBJ2-2, with TRBD2 as a possible D gene (5 bases). The germline V and J ends were trimmed by 5 bases and 1 base, with 8 bases remaining between them. The CDR3 has 14 amino acids. Germline loops: CDR1 KGHSH, CDR2 LQKENI.

This clone was seen a single time. The rearrangement uses TRBV2 and TRBJ2-5; tentative D call: TRBD2 (5 bases). Trimming pared 8 bases from V and 7 bases from J, leaving 17 bases between. The CDR3 spans 13 residues. Germline V gives CDR1 SNHLY, CDR2 FYNNEI. The CDR3 sequence is CASHGEGKGTQYF. Here the CDR3 DNA reads TGTGCCAGCCACGGGGAAGGGAAGGGGACCCAGTACTTC.

V and J are TRBV6-5 and TRBJ1-1; D call uncertain. The CDR3 runs 13 residues. Trimming stripped 1 base from V and 1 base from J, with 4 bases between. CDR1 is MNHEY and CDR2 is SVGAGI in the germline V gene. The CDR3 region is CASSYFGNTEAFF. CDR3 in DNA: TGTGCCAGCAGTTACTTCGGGAACACTGAAGCTTTCTTT.

V usage is TRBV11-2 and J usage is TRBJ2-7; 11 positions match TRBD1. Germline CDR1 is SGHAT and CDR2 is FQNNGV. V was clipped by 5 bases and J by 3 bases; unmatched bases: 6. This CDR3 region has 15 residues. The chain's CDR3 is CASSLWTGGGYEQYF. In DNA, the CDR3 is TGTGCCAGCAGCCTATGGACAGGGGGCGGCTACGAGCAGTACTTC.

This chain's CDR3 is CASSGRTSGMSGELFF. The CDR3 coding sequence is TGTGCCAGCAGCGGCCGGACTAGCGGAATGTCCGGGGAGCTGTTTTTT. The chain couples TRBV9 to TRBJ2-2; the match to TRBD2 covers 10 bases. Germline CDR1 is SGDLS and CDR2 is YYNGEE. V was clipped by 3 bases and J by 6 bases; unmatched bases: 8. The CDR3 is made up of 16 amino acids.

The genes are TRBV7-6 and TRBJ2-5; 13 nucleotides align to TRBD2. The ends lost 5 bases at V and 5 bases at J; junction bases unmatched: 8. CDR3 length: 16 residues. The germline V gene encodes CDR1 SGHVS and CDR2 FNYEAQ. The DNA of the CDR3 is TGTGCCAGCAGCCCCTTACTAGCGGGGGGGCGGGAGACCCAGTACTTC. This encodes CASSPLLAGGRETQYF.

V gene TRBV5-6 combines with J gene TRBJ2-7, with a possible D match to TRBD2 (5 bases). The length of the CDR3 is 13 residues. Trimming shortened V by 2 bases and J by 3 bases, and 9 bases separated the two germline ends. CDR1 is SGHDT and CDR2 is YYEEEE in the germline V gene. CDR3 sequence reads: CASSFSGFYEQYF. CDR3 DNA: TGTGCCAGCAGCTTTTCGGGGTTCTACGAGCAGTACTTC.

This clone has just a few counts. The genes are TRBV6-5 and TRBJ1-6; a possible D gene is TRBD1 (5 bases). The germline V gene encodes CDR1 MNHEY and CDR2 SVGAGI. Trimming removed 4 bases at V and 6 bases at J, with 10 bases between. The CDR3 is 14 residues long. The CDR3 DNA is TGTGCCAGCAGTTCCGGACACTTTAATTCACCCCTCCACTTT. Amino acid sequence: CASSSGHFNSPLHF.

This chain connects TRBV11-2 to TRBJ1-5; D unresolved. Trimming stripped 2 bases from V and 2 bases from J, with 7 bases between. Germline loops: CDR1 SGHAT, CDR2 FQNNGV. The CDR3 loop spans 14 amino acids. DNA for the CDR3: TGTGCCAGCAGCTTATTCGGGGGCAATCAGCCCCAGCATTTT. It encodes CASSLFGGNQPQHF.

This chain connects TRBV7-3 to TRBJ1-2, with D possibly being TRBD1 (6 bases). The CDR3 is 14 amino acids. CDR1 is SGHTA, CDR2 FQGTGA, per germline. Trimming removed 3 bases from V and 7 bases from J, with 15 bases in between. In DNA form, the CDR3 reads TGTGCCAGCAGCTTTAATAACGAAGGGGGTGGCTACACCTTC. This gives the protein CASSFNNEGGGYTF.

This rearrangement joins TRBV30 to TRBJ2-3; TRBD2 agrees at 9 bases. The CDR3 spans 15 residues. Germline lookup yields CDR1 GTSNPN and CDR2 SVGIG (reference sequence). V was pared by 0 bases and J by 1 base, with 2 bases of the junction left unmatched. As DNA, the CDR3 is TGTGCCTGGAGTGTCCTAGCGGGACGCACAGATACGCAGTATTTT. Protein: CAWSVLAGRTDTQYF.

Points on this clone: Other DNA sequences within the sample encode an identical CDR3. The V call is TRBV7-9, the J call TRBJ1-5; D is uncertain. This CDR3 has 14 amino acids. CDR1 is SEHNR and CDR2 is FQNEAQ in the germline V gene (reference sequence). V lost 4 bases to trimming and J lost 0 bases, with 7 bases between them. The CDR3 DNA follows: TGTGCCAGCAGCTCTCGGGATAGCAATCAGCCCCAGCATTTT. Protein sequence: CASSSRDSNQPQHF.

Turning to this clone: Other DNA variants within this sample encode the same CDR3. This chain joins TRBV5-1 and TRBJ1-2; perhaps TRBD1 as D (6 bases). Deletions cut 3 bases from V and 0 bases from J, with 9 bases between. CDR3 length: 14 residues. The V gene's germline CDR1 is SGHRS and CDR2 YFSETQ. CDR3 DNA: TGCGCCAGCAGCTCGGGGGGCGCTAACTATGGCTACACCTTC. Amino acids: CASSSGGANYGYTF.

CDR3 DNA sequence: TGTGCCAGCAGCTTAAATTCCAGGGGGACCCAGTACTTC. This codes for CASSLNSRGTQYF. The chain couples TRBV7-2 to TRBJ2-5; D is possibly TRBD1 (6 bases). The CDR3 consists of 13 residues. Germline CDR1 and CDR2: SGHTA and FQGNSA. The V end lost 2 bases, the J end lost 7 bases, and 11 bases lay between the germline ends.